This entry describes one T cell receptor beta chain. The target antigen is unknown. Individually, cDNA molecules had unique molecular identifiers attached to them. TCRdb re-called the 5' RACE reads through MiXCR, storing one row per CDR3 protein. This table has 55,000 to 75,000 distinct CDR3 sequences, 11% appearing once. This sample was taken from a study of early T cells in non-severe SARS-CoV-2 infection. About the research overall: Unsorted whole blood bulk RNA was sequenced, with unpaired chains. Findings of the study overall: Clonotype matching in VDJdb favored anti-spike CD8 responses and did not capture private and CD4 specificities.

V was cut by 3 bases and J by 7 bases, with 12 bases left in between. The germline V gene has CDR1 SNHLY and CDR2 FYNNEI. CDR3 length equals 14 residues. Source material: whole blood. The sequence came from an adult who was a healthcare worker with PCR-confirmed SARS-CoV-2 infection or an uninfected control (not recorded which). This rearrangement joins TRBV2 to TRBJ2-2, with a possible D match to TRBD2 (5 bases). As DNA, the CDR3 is TGTGCCAGCAGTGAGCGGGCCTGGGGCGGGGAGCTGTTTTTT. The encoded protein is CASSERAWGGELFF.